The clone carrying this T cell receptor beta chain has more than one count but fewer than ten. Its cognate antigen is unknown. The entry originates in a study of blood T cells in healthy people across ages. The authors ran a second PCR of about 7 to 11 cycles using a sample-barcoded 5' primer and a J-beta primer mix. Each of the cDNA molecules was tagged by a template-switch adaptor with 12 random nucleotides. TCRdb independently ran MiXCR on the 5' RACE reads; one entry per CDR3 protein. The sample contains roughly 860,000 distinct CDR3 sequences, approximately 67% of which appear only once. Broader study findings: Donor CMV status was unknown, possibly confounding expanded clonotype changes. Conclusively comparing naive with antigen-experienced cells was impossible with unsorted PBMCs. Higher diversity and more naive CD4+ cells were features of long-lived donors, compared to aged donors.

This CDR3 is 15 amino acids long. Germline V gives CDR1 SGHTA, CDR2 FQGNSA. The V and J ends lost 5 bases and 2 bases, in that order; junction bases with no gene match: 7. The chain joins TRBV7-2 to TRBJ2-3, with 7 bases aligning to TRBD2. This clonotype was sampled from a man aged 25 to 45 in good health. Source material: blood. As DNA, the CDR3 is TGTGCCAGCAGCCCCCTAGCGGAATCCACAGATACGCAGTATTTT. Encoded protein: CASSPLAESTDTQYF.